The subject of this entry is one T cell receptor (beta chain). These data come from a study of blood T cell repertoires in COVID-19. Study at large: Sample material is recorded as cDNA or gDNA derived from T cells, B-cell-depleted T cells, or PBMCs.

In the original processing: Amplification of reference gene primers provided the estimated nucleated cell counts. Using immunoSEQ multiplex PCR, the repertoire was profiled, and TCRdb retains in-frame clones only, with some absent. V, J and clone size derive from that table, while D and trimming were established from the DNA sequence. The table records about 270,000 clones, roughly nine tenths of them present only once. Seattle-derived patients entered the study during active infection and were followed longitudinally. The sequenced material came from peripheral blood. The source is a woman aged 25 to 39 with COVID-19, enrolled during active disease.

CDR3 in DNA: TGTGCCACCGGGGACAGCACCTACGAGCAGTACTTC. It is translated as CATGDSTYEQYF. The chain has TRBV24-1 and TRBJ2-7, with TRBD1 matching 7 bases. V lost 9 bases to trimming and J lost 2 bases; unmatched junction nucleotides: 3. Germline loops: CDR1 KGHDR, CDR2 SFDVKD. The CDR3 runs to 12 residues.